This T cell receptor beta chain came from a study of T-cell memory formation after mild COVID-19. Study in general: Among the donors, TCR clusters were largely specific to each donor. Study-wide results and caveats: There were some responding clones in pre-infection memory, which suggested that cross-reactive memory had joined. There was a balanced CD4/CD8 profile in clones contracting day 15 to 85, and later expanders leaned CD4+.

TCRdb re-called the 5' RACE reads with MiXCR, one entry per CDR3 protein. Among roughly 580,000 distinct CDR3 sequences listed, 15% to 20% were seen once. Concerning this clonotype itself: Its target is unknown. The junction differs from germline at one of its ends, possibly a read error.

Germline values: CDR1 SGHDT, CDR2 YYEEEE. This CDR3 is 13 amino acids long. The chain joins TRBV5-6 to TRBJ1-1, with D possibly matching TRBD1 (5 bases). The sequence came from an adult woman who had mild COVID-19 (a few samples of this study predate the infection). Cell type and time point are not known. The sequenced sample was PBMCs or a T cell subset sorted from them (not recorded which). CDR3 amino acids: CASSQRSCDSLIF. In DNA form, the CDR3 reads TGTGCCAGCAGCCAGCGGTCTTGTGACAGCTTAATCTTT.